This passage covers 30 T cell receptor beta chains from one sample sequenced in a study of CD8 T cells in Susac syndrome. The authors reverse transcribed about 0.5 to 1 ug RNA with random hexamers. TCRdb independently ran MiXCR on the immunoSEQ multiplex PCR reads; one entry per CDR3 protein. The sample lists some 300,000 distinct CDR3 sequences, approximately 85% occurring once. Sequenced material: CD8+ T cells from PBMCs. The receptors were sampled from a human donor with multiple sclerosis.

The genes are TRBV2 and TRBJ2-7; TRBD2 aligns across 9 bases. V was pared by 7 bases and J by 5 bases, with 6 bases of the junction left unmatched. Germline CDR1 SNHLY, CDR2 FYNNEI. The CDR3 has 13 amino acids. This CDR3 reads CASISGSSDEQYF. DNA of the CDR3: TGTGCCAGCATTAGCGGGAGTTCTGACGAGCAGTACTTC. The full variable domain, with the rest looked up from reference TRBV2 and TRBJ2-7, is EPEVTQTPSHQVTQMGQEVILRCVPISNHLYFYWYRQILGQKVEFLVSFYNNEISEKSEIFDDQFSVERPDGSNFTLKIRSTKLEDSAMYFCASISGSSDEQYFGPGTRLTVT.

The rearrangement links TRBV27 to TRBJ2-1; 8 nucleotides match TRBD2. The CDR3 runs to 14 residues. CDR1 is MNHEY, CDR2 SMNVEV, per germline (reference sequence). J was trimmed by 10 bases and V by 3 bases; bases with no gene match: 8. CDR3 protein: CASSFGLAGGEQFF. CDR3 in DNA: TGTGCCAGCAGTTTTGGACTAGCTGGAGGAGAGCAGTTCTTC.

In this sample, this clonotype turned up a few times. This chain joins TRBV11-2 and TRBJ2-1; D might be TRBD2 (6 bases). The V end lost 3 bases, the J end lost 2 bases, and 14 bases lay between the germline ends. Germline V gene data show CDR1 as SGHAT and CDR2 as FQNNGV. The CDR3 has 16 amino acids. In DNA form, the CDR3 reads TGTGCCAGCAGCTTGACGGGACTCCGTCCCTACAATGAGCAGTTCTTC. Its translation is CASSLTGLRPYNEQFF.

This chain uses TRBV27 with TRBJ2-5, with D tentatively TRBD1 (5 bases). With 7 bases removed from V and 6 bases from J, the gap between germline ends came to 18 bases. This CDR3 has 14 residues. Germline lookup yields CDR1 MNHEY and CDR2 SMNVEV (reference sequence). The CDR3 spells CASTQGALTQTQYF. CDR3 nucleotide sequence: TGTGCCAGCACTCAAGGGGCTCTCACCCAGACCCAGTACTTC.

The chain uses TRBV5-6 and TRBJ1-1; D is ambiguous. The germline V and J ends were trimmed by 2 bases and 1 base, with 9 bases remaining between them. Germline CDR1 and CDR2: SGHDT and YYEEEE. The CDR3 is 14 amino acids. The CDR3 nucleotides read TGTGCCAGCAGCTTCAACGGGCAGAACACTGAAGCTTTCTTT. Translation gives CASSFNGQNTEAFF. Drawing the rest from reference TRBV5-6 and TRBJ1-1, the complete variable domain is DAGVTQSPTHLIKTRGQQVTLRCSPKSGHDTVSWYQQALGQGPQFIFQYYEEEERQRGNFPDRFSGHQFPNYSSELNVNALLLGDSALYLCASSFNGQNTEAFFGQGTRLTVV.

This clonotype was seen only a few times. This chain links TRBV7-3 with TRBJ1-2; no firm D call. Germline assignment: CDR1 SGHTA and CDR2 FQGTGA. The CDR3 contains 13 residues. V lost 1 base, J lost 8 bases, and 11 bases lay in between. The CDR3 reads CASSLSNGGGYTF. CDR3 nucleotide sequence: TGTGCCAGCAGCTTAAGTAACGGCGGGGGCTACACCTTC.

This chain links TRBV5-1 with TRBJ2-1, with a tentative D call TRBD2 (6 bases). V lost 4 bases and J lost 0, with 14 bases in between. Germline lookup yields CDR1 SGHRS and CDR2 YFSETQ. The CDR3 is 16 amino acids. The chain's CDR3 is CASSALAAYSYNEQFF. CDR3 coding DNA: TGCGCCAGCAGCGCACTAGCAGCCTACTCCTACAATGAGCAGTTCTTC.

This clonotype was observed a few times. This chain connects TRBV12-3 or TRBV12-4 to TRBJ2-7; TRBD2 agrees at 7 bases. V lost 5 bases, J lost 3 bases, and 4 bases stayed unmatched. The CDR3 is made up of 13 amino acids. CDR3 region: CASSLRDYYEQYF. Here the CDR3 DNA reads TGTGCCAGCAGTCTCCGGGACTACTACGAGCAGTACTTC.

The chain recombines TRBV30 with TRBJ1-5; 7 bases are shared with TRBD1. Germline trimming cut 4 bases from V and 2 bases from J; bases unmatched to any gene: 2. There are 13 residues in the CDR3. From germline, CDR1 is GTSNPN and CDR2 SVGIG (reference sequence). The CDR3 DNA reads TGTGCCTGGACCACAGGGGGCAATCAGCCCCAGCATTTT. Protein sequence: CAWTTGGNQPQHF. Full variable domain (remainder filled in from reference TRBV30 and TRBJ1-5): SQTIHQWPATLVQPVGSPLSLECTVEGTSNPNLYWYRQAAGRGLQLLFYSVGIGQISSEVPQNLSASRPQDRQFILSSKKLLLSDSGFYLCAWTTGGNQPQHFGDGTRLSIL.

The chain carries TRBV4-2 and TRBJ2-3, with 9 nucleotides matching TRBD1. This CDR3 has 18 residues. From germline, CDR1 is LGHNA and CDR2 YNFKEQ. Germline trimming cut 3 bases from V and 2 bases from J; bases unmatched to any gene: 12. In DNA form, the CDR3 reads TGTGCCAGCAGCCATTCACGACGGGACAGGGCCTTCACAGATACGCAGTATTTT. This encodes CASSHSRRDRAFTDTQYF.

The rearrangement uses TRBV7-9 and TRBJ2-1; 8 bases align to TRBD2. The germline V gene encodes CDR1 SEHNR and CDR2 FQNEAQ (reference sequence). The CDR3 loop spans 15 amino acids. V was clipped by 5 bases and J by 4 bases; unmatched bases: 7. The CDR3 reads CASSMSGRRYNEQFF. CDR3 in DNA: TGTGCCAGCAGCATGAGCGGGAGAAGGTACAATGAGCAGTTCTTC.

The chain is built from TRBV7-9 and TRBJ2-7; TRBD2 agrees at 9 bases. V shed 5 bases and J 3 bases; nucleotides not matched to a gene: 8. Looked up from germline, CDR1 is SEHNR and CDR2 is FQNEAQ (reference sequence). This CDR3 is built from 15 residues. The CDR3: CASSPPSGNLYEQYF. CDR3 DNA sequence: TGTGCCAGCAGCCCGCCTAGCGGGAACCTCTACGAGCAGTACTTC.

CDR3 nucleotide sequence: TGTGCCAGCAGCTTGGTATCTGGGGGGAGTAGCAATGAGCAGTTCTTC. This translates into CASSLVSGGSSNEQFF. The chain uses TRBV7-9 and TRBJ2-1; D perhaps matches TRBD2 (6 bases). Looked up from germline, CDR1 is SEHNR and CDR2 is FQNEAQ (reference sequence). The CDR3 consists of 16 residues. Deletions cut 3 bases from V and 6 bases from J, with 18 bases between.

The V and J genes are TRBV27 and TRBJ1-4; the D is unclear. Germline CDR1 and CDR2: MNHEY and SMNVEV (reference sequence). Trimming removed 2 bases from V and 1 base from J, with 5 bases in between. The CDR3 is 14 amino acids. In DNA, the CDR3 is TGTGCCAGCAGTTTAGTGGGAACTAATGAAAAACTGTTTTTT. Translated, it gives CASSLVGTNEKLFF.

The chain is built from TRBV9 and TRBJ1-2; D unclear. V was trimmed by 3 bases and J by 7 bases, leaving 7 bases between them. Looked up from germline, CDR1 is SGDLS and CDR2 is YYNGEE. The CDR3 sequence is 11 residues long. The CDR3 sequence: CASSGRSGYTF. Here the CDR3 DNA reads TGTGCCAGCAGCGGTAGGAGTGGCTACACCTTC.

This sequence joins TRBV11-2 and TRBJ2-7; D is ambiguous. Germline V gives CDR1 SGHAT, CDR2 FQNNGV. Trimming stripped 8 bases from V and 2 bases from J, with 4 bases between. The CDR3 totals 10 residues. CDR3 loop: CASGPYEQYF. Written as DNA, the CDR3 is TGTGCCAGCGGTCCCTACGAGCAGTACTTC.

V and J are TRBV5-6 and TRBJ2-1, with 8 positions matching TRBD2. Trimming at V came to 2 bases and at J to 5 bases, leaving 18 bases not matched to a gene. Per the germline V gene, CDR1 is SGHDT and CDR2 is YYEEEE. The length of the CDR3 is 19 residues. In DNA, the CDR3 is TGTGCCAGCAGCTTCAGGATACGGCAAGCGGGAGCGTCAGACAATGAGCAGTTCTTC. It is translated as CASSFRIRQAGASDNEQFF.

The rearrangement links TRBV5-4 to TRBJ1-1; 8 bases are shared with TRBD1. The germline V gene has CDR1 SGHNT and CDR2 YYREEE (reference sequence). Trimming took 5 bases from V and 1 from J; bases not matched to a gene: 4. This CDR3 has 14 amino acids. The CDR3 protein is CASRPTGANTEAFF. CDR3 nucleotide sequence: TGTGCCAGCAGGCCGACAGGGGCGAACACTGAAGCTTTCTTT.

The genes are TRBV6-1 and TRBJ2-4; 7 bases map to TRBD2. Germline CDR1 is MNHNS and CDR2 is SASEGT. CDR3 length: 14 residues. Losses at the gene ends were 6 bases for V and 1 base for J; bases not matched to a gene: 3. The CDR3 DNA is TGTGCCAGCAGGCCCGGGGGGGCCAAAAACATTCAGTACTTC. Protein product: CASRPGGAKNIQYF.

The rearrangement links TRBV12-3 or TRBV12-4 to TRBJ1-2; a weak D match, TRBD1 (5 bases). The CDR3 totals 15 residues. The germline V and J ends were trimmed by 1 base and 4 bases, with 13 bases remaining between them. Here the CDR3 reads CASSLGREYGYGYTF. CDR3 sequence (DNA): TGTGCCAGCAGTTTAGGCAGGGAATACGGCTATGGCTACACCTTC.

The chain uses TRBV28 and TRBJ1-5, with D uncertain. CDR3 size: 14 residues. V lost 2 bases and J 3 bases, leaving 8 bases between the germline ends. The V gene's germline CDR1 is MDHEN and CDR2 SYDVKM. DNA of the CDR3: TGTGCCAGCAGTTTAAGAGGGAACAATCAGCCCCAGCATTTT. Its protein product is CASSLRGNNQPQHF.

The CDR3 bases are TGTGCCATCAGTGAGTCCCGCGGCACCGGGGAGCTGTTTTTT. It translates to CAISESRGTGELFF. This chain links TRBV10-3 with TRBJ2-2; D remains ambiguous. Germline V lookup: CDR1 ENHRY, CDR2 SYGVKD. V lost 0 bases to trimming and J lost 4 bases, with 6 bases between them. The CDR3 is 14 amino acids.

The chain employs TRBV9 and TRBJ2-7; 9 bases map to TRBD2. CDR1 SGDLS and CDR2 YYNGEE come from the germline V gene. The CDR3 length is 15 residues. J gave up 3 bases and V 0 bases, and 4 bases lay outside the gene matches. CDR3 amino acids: CASSVESLAGYEQYF. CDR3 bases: TGTGCCAGCAGCGTAGAGTCACTAGCGGGCTACGAGCAGTACTTC.

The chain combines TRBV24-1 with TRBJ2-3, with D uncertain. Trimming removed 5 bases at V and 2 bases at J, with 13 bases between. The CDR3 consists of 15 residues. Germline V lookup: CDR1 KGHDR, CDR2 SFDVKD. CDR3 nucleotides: TGTGCCACCAGTGGGGCATATGGGAACACAGATACGCAGTATTTT. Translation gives CATSGAYGNTDTQYF.

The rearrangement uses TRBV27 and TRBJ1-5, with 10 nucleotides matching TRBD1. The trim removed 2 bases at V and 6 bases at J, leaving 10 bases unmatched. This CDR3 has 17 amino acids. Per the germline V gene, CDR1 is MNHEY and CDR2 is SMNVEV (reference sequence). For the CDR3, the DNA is TGTGCCAGCAGTTTAGGTCCGGGACAGGGGTTTTTTCAGCCCCAGCATTTT. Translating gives CASSLGPGQGFFQPQHF.

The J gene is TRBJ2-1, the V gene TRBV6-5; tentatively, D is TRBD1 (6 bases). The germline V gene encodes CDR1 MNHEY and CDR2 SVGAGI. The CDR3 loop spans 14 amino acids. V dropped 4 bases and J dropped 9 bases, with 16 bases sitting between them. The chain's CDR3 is CASSFTGLGGEQFF. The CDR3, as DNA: TGTGCCAGCAGTTTCACAGGGTTAGGGGGTGAGCAGTTCTTC.

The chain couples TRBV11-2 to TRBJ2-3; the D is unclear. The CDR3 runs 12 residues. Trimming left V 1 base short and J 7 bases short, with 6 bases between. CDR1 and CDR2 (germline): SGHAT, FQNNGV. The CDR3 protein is CASSLGLNTQYF. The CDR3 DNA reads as TGTGCCAGCAGCTTAGGCCTGAATACGCAGTATTTT.

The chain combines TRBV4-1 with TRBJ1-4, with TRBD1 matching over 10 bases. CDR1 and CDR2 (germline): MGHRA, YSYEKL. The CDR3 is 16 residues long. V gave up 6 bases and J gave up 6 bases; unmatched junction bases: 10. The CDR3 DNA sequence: TGCGCCAGCAGTTGGGGACAGGGGAGTGGAGATGAAAAACTGTTTTTT. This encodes CASSWGQGSGDEKLFF.

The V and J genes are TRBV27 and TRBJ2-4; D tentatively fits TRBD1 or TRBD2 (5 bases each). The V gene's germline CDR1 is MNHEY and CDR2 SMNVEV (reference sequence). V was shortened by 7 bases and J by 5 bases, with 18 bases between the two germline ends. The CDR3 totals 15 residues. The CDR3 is CASTPLRGPQNIQYF. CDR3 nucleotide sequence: TGTGCCAGCACCCCCCTACGGGGCCCCCAAAACATTCAGTACTTC.

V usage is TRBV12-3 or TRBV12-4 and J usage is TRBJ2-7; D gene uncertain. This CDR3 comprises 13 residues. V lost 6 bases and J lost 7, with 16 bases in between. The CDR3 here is CASSSTPTEEQYF. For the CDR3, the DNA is TGTGCCAGCAGCTCGACCCCGACGGAGGAGCAGTACTTC.